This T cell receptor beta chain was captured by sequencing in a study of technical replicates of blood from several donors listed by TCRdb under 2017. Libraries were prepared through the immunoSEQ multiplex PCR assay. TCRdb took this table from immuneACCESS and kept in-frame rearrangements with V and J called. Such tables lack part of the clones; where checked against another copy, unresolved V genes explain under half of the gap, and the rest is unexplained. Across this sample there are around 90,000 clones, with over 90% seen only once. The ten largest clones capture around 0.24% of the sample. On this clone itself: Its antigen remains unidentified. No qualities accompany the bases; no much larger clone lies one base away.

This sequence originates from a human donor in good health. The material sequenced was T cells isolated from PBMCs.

The DNA reads TGTGCCAGCAGTCGACAGGGGAGGGACACTGAAGCTTTCTTT. Protein translation: CASSRQGRDTEAFF. Recombination joined TRBV6-5 with TRBJ1-1, with 8 bases in between that match TRBD1. Its CDR3 holds 14 amino acids, cysteine through phenylalanine. Here the CDR3 DNA is all that survives: 42 bases in frame from base 1. CDR1 MNHEY and CDR2 SVGAGI were looked up in the germline V gene. The junction shows trimming of 5 bases on V and 3 bases on J, and the gene matches do not reach 5 bases of it.